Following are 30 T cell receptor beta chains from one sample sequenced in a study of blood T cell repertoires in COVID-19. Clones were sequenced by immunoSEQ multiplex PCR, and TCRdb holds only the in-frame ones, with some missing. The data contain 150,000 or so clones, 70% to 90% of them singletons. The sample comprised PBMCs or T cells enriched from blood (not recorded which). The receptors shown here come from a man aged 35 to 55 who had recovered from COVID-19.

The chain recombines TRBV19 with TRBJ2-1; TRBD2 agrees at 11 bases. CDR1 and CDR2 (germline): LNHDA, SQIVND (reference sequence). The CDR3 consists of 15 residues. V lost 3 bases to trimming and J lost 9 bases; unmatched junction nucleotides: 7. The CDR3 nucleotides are TGTGCCAGTAGTATTCGCACTAGCGGGGGCCTTGAGCAGTTCTTC. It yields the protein CASSIRTSGGLEQFF.

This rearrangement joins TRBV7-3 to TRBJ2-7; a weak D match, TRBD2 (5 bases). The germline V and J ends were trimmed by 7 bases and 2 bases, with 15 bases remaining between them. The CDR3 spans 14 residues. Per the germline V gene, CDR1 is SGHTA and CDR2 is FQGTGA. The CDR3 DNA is TGTGCCAGCATCTGGGAGAGACGCACCTACGAGCAGTACGTC. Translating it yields CASIWERRTYEQYV.

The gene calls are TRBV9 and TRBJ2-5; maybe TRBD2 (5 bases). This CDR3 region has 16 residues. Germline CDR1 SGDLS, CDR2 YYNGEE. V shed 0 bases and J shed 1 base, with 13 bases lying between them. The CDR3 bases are TGTGCCAGCAGCGTAGGTAGTGCGGGTACCCAAGAGACCCAGTACTTC. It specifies CASSVGSAGTQETQYF.

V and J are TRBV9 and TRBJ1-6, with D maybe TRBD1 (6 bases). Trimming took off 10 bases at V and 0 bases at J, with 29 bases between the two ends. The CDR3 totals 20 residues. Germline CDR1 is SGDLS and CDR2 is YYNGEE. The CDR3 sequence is CARRAAGRGASSSYNSPLHF. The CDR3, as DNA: TGTGCCCGCCGCGCGGCGGGGAGGGGGGCAAGCAGCTCCTATAATTCACCCCTCCACTTT.

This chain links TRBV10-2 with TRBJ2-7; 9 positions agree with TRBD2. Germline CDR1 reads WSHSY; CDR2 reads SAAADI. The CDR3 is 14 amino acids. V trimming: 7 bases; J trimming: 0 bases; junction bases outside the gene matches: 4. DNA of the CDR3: TGCGCCAGCAAACCTAGCGGGGACTCCTACGAGCAGTACGTC. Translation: CASKPSGDSYEQYV.

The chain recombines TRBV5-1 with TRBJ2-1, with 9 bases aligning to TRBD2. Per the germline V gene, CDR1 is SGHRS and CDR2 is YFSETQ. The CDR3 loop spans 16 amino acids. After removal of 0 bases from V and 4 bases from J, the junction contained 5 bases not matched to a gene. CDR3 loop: CASSLDAAGGYNEQFF. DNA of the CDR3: TGCGCCAGCAGCTTGGATGCAGCGGGGGGTTACAATGAGCAGTTCTTC.

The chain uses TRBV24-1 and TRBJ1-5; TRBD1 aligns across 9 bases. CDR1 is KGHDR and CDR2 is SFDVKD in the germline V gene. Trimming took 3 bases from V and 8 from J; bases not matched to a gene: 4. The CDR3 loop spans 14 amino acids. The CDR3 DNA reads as TGTGCCACCAGTGATGACAGGGGGTGGGAGCCCCAGCATTTT. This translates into CATSDDRGWEPQHF.

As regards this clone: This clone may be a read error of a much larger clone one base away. The CDR3 coding sequence is TGTGCCAGCAGCTTCCGGGACAGGGATGGCTACACCTTC. This translates into CASSFRDRDGYTF. J is TRBJ1-2 and V is TRBV7-8; 9 nucleotides agree with TRBD1. Trimming took 3 bases from V and 6 from J; bases not matched to a gene: 2. From germline, CDR1 is SGHVS and CDR2 FQNEAQ. CDR3 length: 13 amino acids. The whole variable domain, filled in from reference TRBV7-8 and TRBJ1-2, reads GAGVSQSPRYKVAKRGQDVALRCDPISGHVSLFWYQQALGQGPEFLTYFQNEAQLDKSGLPSDRFFAERPEGSVSTLKIQRTQQEDSAVYLCASSFRDRDGYTFGSGTRLTVV.

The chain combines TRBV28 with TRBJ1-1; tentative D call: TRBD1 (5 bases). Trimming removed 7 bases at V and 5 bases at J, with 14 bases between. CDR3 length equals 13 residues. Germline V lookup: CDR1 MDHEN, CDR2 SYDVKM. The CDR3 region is CASTRGGRTEAFF. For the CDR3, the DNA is TGTGCCAGCACTCGCGGGGGACGAACTGAAGCTTTCTTT.

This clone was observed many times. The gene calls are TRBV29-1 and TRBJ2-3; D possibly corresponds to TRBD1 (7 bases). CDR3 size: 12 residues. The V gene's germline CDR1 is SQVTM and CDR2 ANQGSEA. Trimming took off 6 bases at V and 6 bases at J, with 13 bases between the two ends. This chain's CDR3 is CSVRGEGDTQYF. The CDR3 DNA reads TGCAGCGTCAGGGGGGAAGGGGATACGCAGTATTTT.

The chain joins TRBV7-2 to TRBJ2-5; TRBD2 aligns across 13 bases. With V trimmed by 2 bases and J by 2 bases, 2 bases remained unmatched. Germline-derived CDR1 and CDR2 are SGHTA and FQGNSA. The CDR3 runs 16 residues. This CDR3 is CASSLRGLAGQETQYF. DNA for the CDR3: TGTGCCAGCAGCTTACGGGGACTAGCGGGGCAAGAGACCCAGTACTTC.

Here the CDR3 DNA reads TGTGCCTGGACCCTAGGACAGGGGCCTAACTATGGCTACACCTTC. Its translation: CAWTLGQGPNYGYTF. The chain uses TRBV30 and TRBJ1-2, with TRBD1 identical over 9 bases. Germline V CDR1 and CDR2: GTSNPN, SVGIG (reference sequence). The CDR3 totals 15 residues. V lost 4 bases, J lost 0 bases, and 6 bases stayed unmatched.

CDR3 sequence (DNA): TGTGCCAGCAGCCCCGGTGGTAGAGAAAATGAAAAACTGTTTTTT. It is translated as CASSPGGRENEKLFF. The V and J genes are TRBV7-2 and TRBJ1-4; D is unresolved. Trimming took 5 bases from V and 5 from J, leaving 15 bases between them. The CDR3 contains 15 residues. In germline, CDR1 is SGHTA, CDR2 FQGNSA.

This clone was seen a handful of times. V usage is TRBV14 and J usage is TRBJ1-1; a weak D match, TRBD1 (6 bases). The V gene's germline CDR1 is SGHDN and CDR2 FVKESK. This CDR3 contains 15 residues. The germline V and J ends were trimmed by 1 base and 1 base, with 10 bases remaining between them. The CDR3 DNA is TGTGCCAGCAGCCAAGCACAGGGCCAGAACACTGAAGCTTTCTTT. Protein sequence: CASSQAQGQNTEAFF. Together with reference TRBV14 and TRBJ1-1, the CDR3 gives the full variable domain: EAGVTQFPSHSVIEKGQTVTLRCDPISGHDNLYWYRRVMGKEIKFLLHFVKESKQDESGMPNNRFLAERTGGTYSTLKVQPAELEDSGVYFCASSQAQGQNTEAFFGQGTRLTVV.

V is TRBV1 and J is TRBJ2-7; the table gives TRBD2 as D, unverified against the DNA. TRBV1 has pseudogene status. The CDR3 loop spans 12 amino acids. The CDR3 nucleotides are TGCACCAGCAGCCAAGTAGCGGACGAGCAGTACGTC. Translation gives CTSSQVADEQYV.

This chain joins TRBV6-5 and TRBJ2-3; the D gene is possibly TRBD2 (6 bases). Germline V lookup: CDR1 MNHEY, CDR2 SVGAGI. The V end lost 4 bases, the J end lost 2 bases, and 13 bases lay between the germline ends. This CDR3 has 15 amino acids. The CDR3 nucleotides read TGTGCCAGCAGTTCCGGGACTTTATTCACAGATACGCAGTATTTT. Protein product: CASSSGTLFTDTQYF.

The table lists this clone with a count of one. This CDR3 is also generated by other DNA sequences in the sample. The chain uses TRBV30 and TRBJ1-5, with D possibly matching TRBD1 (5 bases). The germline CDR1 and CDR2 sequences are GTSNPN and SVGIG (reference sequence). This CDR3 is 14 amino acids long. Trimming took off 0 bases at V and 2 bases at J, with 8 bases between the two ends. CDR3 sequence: CAWSVQGGNQPQHF. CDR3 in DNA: TGTGCCTGGAGTGTACAAGGGGGCAATCAGCCCCAGCATTTT. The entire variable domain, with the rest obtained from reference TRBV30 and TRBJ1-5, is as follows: SQTIHQWPATLVQPVGSPLSLECTVEGTSNPNLYWYRQAAGRGLQLLFYSVGIGQISSEVPQNLSASRPQDRQFILSSKKLLLSDSGFYLCAWSVQGGNQPQHFGDGTRLSIL.

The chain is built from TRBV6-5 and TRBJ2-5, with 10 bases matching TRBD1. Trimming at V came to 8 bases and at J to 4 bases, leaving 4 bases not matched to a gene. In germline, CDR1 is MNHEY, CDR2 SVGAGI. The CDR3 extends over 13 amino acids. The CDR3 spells CASARDRGETQYF. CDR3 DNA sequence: TGTGCCAGCGCCCGGGACAGGGGAGAGACCCAGTACTTC.

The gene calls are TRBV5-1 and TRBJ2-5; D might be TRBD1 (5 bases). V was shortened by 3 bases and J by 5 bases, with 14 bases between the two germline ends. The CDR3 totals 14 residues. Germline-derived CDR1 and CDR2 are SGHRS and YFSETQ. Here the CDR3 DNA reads TGCGCCAGCAGCTGGGTCCCGAAGGGGGAGACCCAGTACTTC. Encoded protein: CASSWVPKGETQYF.

CDR3 sequence (DNA): TGTGCCAGCAGCGTCTCGGGGTTGAGTAATTCACCCCTCCACTTT. Translation: CASSVSGLSNSPLHF. This rearrangement joins TRBV9 to TRBJ1-6; no clear D. The CDR3 is made up of 15 amino acids. Germline V gene sequence: CDR1 SGDLS, CDR2 YYNGEE. V lost 2 bases to trimming and J lost 6 bases, with 12 bases between them. Supplemented by reference TRBV9 and TRBJ1-6, the full variable domain reads DSGVTQTPKHLITATGQRVTLRCSPRSGDLSVYWYQQSLDQGLQFLIQYYNGEERAKGNILERFSAQQFPDLHSELNLSSLELGDSALYFCASSVSGLSNSPLHFGNGTRLTVT.

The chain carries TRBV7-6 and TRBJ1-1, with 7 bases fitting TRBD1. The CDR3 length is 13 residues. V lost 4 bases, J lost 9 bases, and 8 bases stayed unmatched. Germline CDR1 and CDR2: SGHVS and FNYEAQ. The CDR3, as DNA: TGTGCCAGCAGCTCAGGGGGGACAGTGAAAGCTTTCTTT. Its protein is CASSSGGTVKAFF.

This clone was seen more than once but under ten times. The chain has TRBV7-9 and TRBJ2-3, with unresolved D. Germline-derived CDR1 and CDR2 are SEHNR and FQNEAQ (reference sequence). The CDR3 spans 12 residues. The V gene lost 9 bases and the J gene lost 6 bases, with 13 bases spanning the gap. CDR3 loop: CASFRDGDTQYF. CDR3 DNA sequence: TGTGCCAGTTTTCGCGACGGGGATACGCAGTATTTT.

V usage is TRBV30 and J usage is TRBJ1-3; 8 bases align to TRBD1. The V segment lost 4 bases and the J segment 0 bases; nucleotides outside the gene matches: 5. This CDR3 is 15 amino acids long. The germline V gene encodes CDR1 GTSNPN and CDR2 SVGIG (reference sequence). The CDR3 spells CAWMDRDFSGNTIYF. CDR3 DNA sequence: TGTGCCTGGATGGACAGGGACTTCTCTGGAAACACCATATATTTT.

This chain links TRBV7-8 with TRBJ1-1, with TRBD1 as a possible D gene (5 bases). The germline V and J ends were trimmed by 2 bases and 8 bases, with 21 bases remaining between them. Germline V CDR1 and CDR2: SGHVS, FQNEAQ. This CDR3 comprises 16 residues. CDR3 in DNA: TGTGCCAGCAGCTTACAGGGAGGAGTTGCCAAGGGAGAAGCTTTCTTT. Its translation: CASSLQGGVAKGEAFF.

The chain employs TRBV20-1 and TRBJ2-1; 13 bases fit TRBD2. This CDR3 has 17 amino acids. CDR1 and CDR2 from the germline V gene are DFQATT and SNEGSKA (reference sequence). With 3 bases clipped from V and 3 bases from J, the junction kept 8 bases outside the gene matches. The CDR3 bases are TGCAGTGCTAGTCCCTGGACTAGCGGGGGCAACTACAATGAGCAGTTCTTC. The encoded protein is CSASPWTSGGNYNEQFF.

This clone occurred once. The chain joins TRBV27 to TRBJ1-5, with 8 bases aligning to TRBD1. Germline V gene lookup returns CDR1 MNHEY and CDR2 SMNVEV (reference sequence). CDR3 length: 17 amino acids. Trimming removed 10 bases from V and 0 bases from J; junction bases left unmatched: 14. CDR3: CATRRQGRGNSNQPQHF. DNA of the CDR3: TGTGCCACCAGACGACAGGGGAGGGGAAATAGCAATCAGCCCCAGCATTTT.

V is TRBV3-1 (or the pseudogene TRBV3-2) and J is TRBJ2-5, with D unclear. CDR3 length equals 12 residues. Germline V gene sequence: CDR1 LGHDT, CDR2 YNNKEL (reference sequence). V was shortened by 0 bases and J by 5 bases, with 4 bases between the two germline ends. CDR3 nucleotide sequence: TGTGCCAGCAGCCAAGAGCAGGAGACCCAGTACTTC. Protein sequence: CASSQEQETQYF.

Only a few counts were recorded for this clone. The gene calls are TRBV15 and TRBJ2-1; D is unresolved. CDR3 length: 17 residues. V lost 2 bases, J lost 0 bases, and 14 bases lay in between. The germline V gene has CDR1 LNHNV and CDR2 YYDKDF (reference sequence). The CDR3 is CATSRTARLSSYNEQFF. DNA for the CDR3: TGTGCCACCAGCAGAACCGCGCGTCTGAGCTCCTACAATGAGCAGTTCTTC.

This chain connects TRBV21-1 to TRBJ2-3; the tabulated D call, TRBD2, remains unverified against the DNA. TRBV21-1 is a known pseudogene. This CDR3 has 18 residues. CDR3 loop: CASSKRGDRAGSTDTQYF. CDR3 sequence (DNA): TGTGCCAGCAGCAAAAGGGGGGATCGAGCGGGGTCGACAGATACGCAGTATTTT.

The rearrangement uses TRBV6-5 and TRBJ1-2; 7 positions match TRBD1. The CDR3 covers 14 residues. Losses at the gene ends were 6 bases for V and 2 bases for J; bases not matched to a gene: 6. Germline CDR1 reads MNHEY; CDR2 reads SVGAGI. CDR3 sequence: CASRTGEYNYGYTF. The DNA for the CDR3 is TGTGCCAGCAGAACAGGGGAGTACAACTATGGCTACACCTTC.